The 23 T cell receptor beta chains given below trace back to one sample, sequenced in a study of blood T cell repertoires in COVID-19. Using immunoSEQ multiplex PCR, the repertoire was profiled, and TCRdb retains in-frame clones only, with some absent. The sample lists approximately 84,000 clones; about three quarters were seen once. The material sequenced was peripheral blood. Receptors were obtained from a man aged 50 to 60 with active or convalescent COVID-19.

This chain uses TRBV6-1 with TRBJ2-5, with 9 positions matching TRBD2. Germline loops: CDR1 MNHNS, CDR2 SASEGT. The CDR3 sequence is 15 residues long. Losses at the gene ends were 1 base for V and 1 base for J; bases not matched to a gene: 1. The CDR3: CASSEVRGGQETQYF. DNA of the CDR3: TGTGCCAGCAGTGAAGTGCGGGGGGGCCAAGAGACCCAGTACTTC.

The chain carries TRBV3-1 (or the pseudogene TRBV3-2) and TRBJ1-5, with 11 bases lining up with TRBD1. The CDR3 extends over 15 amino acids. Germline assignment: CDR1 LGHDT and CDR2 YNNKEL (reference sequence). V gave up 4 bases and J gave up 4 bases; unmatched junction bases: 3. The CDR3 sequence: CASSPGQGVNQPQHF. The CDR3 nucleotides read TGTGCCAGCAGCCCGGGACAGGGGGTTAATCAGCCCCAGCATTTT.

The table lists this clone with a count of one. V and J are TRBV5-8 and TRBJ2-4; 9 positions agree with TRBD1. CDR3 length: 15 residues. J lost 6 bases, V lost 2 bases, and 6 bases had no gene match. In germline, CDR1 is SGHTS, CDR2 YDEGEE. CDR3: CASSFDGTGRNIQYF. CDR3 in DNA: TGTGCCAGCAGCTTTGATGGGACAGGGAGAAACATTCAGTACTTC.

The genes are TRBV21-1 and TRBJ2-2; the table assigns TRBD1, which was not confirmed against the DNA. TRBV21-1 is a recognized pseudogene. This CDR3 contains 14 residues. CDR3 DNA: TGTGCCAGCGAGGACAGGAGAGTCACCGGGGAGCTGTTTTTT. This encodes CASEDRRVTGELFF.

This clone has more than one count but fewer than ten. The genes are TRBV11-2 and TRBJ2-1; maybe TRBD1 (5 bases). The CDR3 length is 13 residues. Trimming removed 4 bases at V and 9 bases at J, with 13 bases between. CDR1 is SGHAT, CDR2 FQNNGV, per germline. Here the CDR3 reads CASSSRSGIEQFF. As DNA, the CDR3 is TGTGCCAGCAGCTCACGTTCAGGGATTGAGCAGTTCTTC.

This clone was observed at least ten times. The chain is built from TRBV2 and TRBJ1-2, with 7 bases identical to TRBD1. Per germline, CDR1 SNHLY and CDR2 FYNNEI. The CDR3 length is 13 residues. The V segment lost 6 bases and the J segment 7 bases; nucleotides outside the gene matches: 8. CDR3: CASRADREGGYTF. The DNA for the CDR3 is TGTGCCAGCAGAGCTGACAGGGAAGGTGGCTACACCTTC.

The V call is TRBV7-3, the J call TRBJ2-3, with 10 bases lining up with TRBD1. From germline, CDR1 is SGHTA and CDR2 FQGTGA. This CDR3 has 15 amino acids. Trimming at V came to 1 base and at J to 6 bases, leaving 4 bases not matched to a gene. The CDR3 region has the DNA TGTGCCAGCAGCTTAATGGGACAGGGGTCGGATACGCAGTATTTT. It encodes CASSLMGQGSDTQYF.

V usage is TRBV19 and J usage is TRBJ2-3, with D possibly TRBD1 on 6 matching bases. This CDR3 region has 14 residues. The germline V gene encodes CDR1 LNHDA and CDR2 SQIVND (reference sequence). Between the trimmed V and J ends, which lost 7 bases and 0 bases, there was a span of 11 bases. The CDR3 DNA sequence: TGTGCCAGTACCCTAGGGACAAGCACAGATACGCAGTATTTT. Residues: CASTLGTSTDTQYF.

The rearrangement uses TRBV11-1 and TRBJ2-1, with TRBD2 identical over 9 bases. The CDR3 totals 15 residues. Germline V gene sequence: CDR1 SGHAT, CDR2 FQDESV (reference sequence). J was trimmed by 2 bases and V by 1 base; bases with no gene match: 0. CDR3 nucleotide sequence: TGTGCCAGCAGCTTAGGCGGGGGGGCCTACAATGAGCAGTTCTTC. The encoded protein is CASSLGGGAYNEQFF.

This chain links TRBV28 with TRBJ2-7; D is possibly TRBD2 (5 bases). Germline CDR1 MDHEN, CDR2 SYDVKM. V lost 3 bases to trimming and J lost 4 bases, with 16 bases between them. The CDR3 has 15 residues. CDR3 region: CASSLFESGPYEQYF. The CDR3 region has the DNA TGTGCCAGCAGTTTGTTCGAGAGCGGCCCGTACGAGCAGTACTTC.

V usage is TRBV20-1 and J usage is TRBJ1-2; 8 bases agree with TRBD1. Germline assignment: CDR1 DFQATT and CDR2 SNEGSKA (reference sequence). Unmatched junction bases numbered 2, after V lost 3 bases and J lost 8 bases. The CDR3 totals 11 residues. CDR3 in DNA: TGCAGTGCTAGTCCAGGGGGCGGCTACACCTTC. Translation gives CSASPGGGYTF.

The chain carries TRBV30 and TRBJ1-1, with D tentatively TRBD1 (6 bases). Germline CDR1 and CDR2: GTSNPN and SVGIG (reference sequence). CDR3 length: 12 amino acids. The V end lost 3 bases, the J end lost 4 bases, and 9 bases lay between the germline ends. The CDR3 region is CAWRSGVTEAFF. CDR3 in DNA: TGTGCCTGGAGATCAGGGGTCACTGAAGCTTTCTTT.

V gene TRBV9 combines with J gene TRBJ2-7; 7 bases line up with TRBD1. CDR3 length equals 16 residues. Germline CDR1 and CDR2: SGDLS and YYNGEE. V was clipped by 3 bases and J by 1 base; unmatched bases: 10. This CDR3 reads CASSAGDRLFSYEQYF. DNA for the CDR3: TGTGCCAGCAGCGCCGGGGACAGACTTTTTTCCTACGAGCAGTACTTC.

The chain carries TRBV9 and TRBJ2-1; D is possibly TRBD1 (6 bases). The CDR3 is 14 amino acids. With 8 bases removed from V and 0 bases from J, the gap between germline ends came to 12 bases. CDR1 and CDR2 from the germline V gene are SGDLS and YYNGEE. The CDR3 protein is CARFTGFSYNEQFF. CDR3 DNA: TGTGCCAGATTTACAGGGTTCTCCTACAATGAGCAGTTCTTC.

This clone was observed a single time. The rearrangement uses TRBV30 and TRBJ2-2; 7 nucleotides align to TRBD1. This CDR3 has 14 residues. V lost 4 bases and J lost 4; bases outside the gene matches: 6. Germline V gives CDR1 GTSNPN, CDR2 SVGIG (reference sequence). CDR3 loop: CAWNTGVGTGELFF. The CDR3 nucleotides read TGTGCCTGGAATACAGGGGTTGGCACCGGGGAGCTGTTTTTT.

The chain carries TRBV7-6 and TRBJ2-7, with 8 bases lining up with TRBD1. This CDR3 has 15 amino acids. Germline CDR1 SGHVS, CDR2 FNYEAQ. Trimming removed 2 bases from V and 4 bases from J; junction bases left unmatched: 7. DNA of the CDR3: TGTGCCAGCAGCTTACCCGGACAGGGTTCGTACGAGCAGTACTTC. Amino acids: CASSLPGQGSYEQYF.

The rearrangement joins TRBV2 to TRBJ2-2; 7 bases fit TRBD1. The germline gives CDR1 SNHLY, CDR2 FYNNEI. The CDR3 runs to 16 residues. Trimming removed 6 bases from V and 0 bases from J; junction bases left unmatched: 7. The CDR3 bases are TGTGCCAGCAGCACGACCGGGACAGCGAACACCGGGGAGCTGTTTTTT. Protein: CASSTTGTANTGELFF.

The chain employs TRBV7-2 and TRBJ2-1; perhaps TRBD2 as D (5 bases). There are 13 residues in the CDR3. Trimming pared 2 bases from V and 7 bases from J, leaving 9 bases between. Germline V gene lookup returns CDR1 SGHTA and CDR2 FQGNSA. Here the CDR3 reads CASSLSPGNEQFF. The CDR3 coding sequence is TGTGCCAGCAGCTTATCTCCGGGGAATGAGCAGTTCTTC.

This rearrangement joins TRBV7-2 to TRBJ2-7; D uncertain. Germline V CDR1 and CDR2: SGHTA, FQGNSA. Trimming shortened V by 5 bases and J by 3 bases, and 17 bases separated the two germline ends. This CDR3 spans 15 amino acids. CDR3 residues: CASSPRRNLVYEQYF. The CDR3 bases are TGTGCCAGCAGCCCAAGGCGGAACTTGGTCTACGAGCAGTACTTC.

V and J are TRBV7-8 and TRBJ2-5; the D is unclear. Trimming removed 2 bases from V and 5 bases from J, with 12 bases in between. The CDR3 length is 14 residues. Germline CDR1 reads SGHVS; CDR2 reads FQNEAQ. The CDR3: CASSLRALGETQYF. The DNA of the CDR3 is TGTGCCAGCAGCTTACGAGCCCTCGGGGAGACCCAGTACTTC. The complete variable domain, with remaining parts taken from reference TRBV7-8 and TRBJ2-5, reads GAGVSQSPRYKVAKRGQDVALRCDPISGHVSLFWYQQALGQGPEFLTYFQNEAQLDKSGLPSDRFFAERPEGSVSTLKIQRTQQEDSAVYLCASSLRALGETQYFGPGTRLLVL.

As to this clone: Other nucleotide sequences in the sample specify the same CDR3. This chain uses TRBV27 with TRBJ2-3, with 7 positions matching TRBD2. The CDR3 runs 11 residues. The germline V gene encodes CDR1 MNHEY and CDR2 SMNVEV (reference sequence). V dropped 8 bases and J dropped 14; count of bases not matched to a gene: 10. In DNA form, the CDR3 reads TGTGCCAGCGGGATCGGGACTAAACCGTATTTT. It specifies CASGIGTKPYF.

The J gene is TRBJ2-3, the V gene TRBV24-1; 13 positions match TRBD2. CDR1 is KGHDR and CDR2 is SFDVKD in the germline V gene. The CDR3 covers 16 residues. Trimming at V came to 4 bases and at J to 11 bases, leaving 11 bases not matched to a gene. This CDR3 reads CATSDRTSGGPRGQYF. The CDR3 nucleotides are TGTGCCACCAGTGACCGGACTAGCGGGGGCCCCCGGGGGCAGTATTTT.

The CDR3 reads CSFSYGYTF. In DNA form, the CDR3 reads TGCAGCTTCTCGTATGGCTACACCTTC. The V and J genes are TRBV29-1 and TRBJ1-2; D is ambiguous. Germline V gene data show CDR1 as SQVTM and CDR2 as ANQGSEA. Trimming removed 8 bases from V and 5 bases from J, with 6 bases in between. The CDR3 contains 9 residues.